A selection of T cell receptor beta chains follows, all from one sample in a study of CD4 T cells in relation to SARS-CoV-2 and coronaviruses. Clones were read by immunoSEQ multiplex PCR, and TCRdb kept only the in-frame ones, dropping some. This table has some 16,000 clones, around 77% appearing once. For these TCRs, the target antigens are not known. Sequencing was done on a sample of CD4+ T cells from PBMCs, cultured in vitro. These receptors originate from a human donor in good health. The CDR3 runs from the conserved cysteine through the conserved F or W. Fields, in order: J gene, CDR3 length, D gene, V gene, clone size, CDR3 protein, CDR3 DNA. D genes are given only for firm matches. Not every row has a clone size; where given, it reads once, few, many or a size class.

j_gene: TRBJ2-2
len: 14
d_gene: -
v_gene: TRBV5-6
abundance: -
CDR3aa: CASSLTGWNRELFF
CDR3nt: TGTGCCAGCAGCTTGACAGGGTGGAACCGGGAGCTGTTTTTT

j_gene: TRBJ2-3
len: 12
d_gene: -
v_gene: TRBV12-3/TRBV12-4
abundance: -
CDR3aa: CASNSAGDTQYF
CDR3nt: TGTGCCAGCAACTCCGCGGGAGATACGCAGTATTTT

j_gene: TRBJ2-1
len: 14
d_gene: -
v_gene: TRBV5-4
abundance: once
CDR3aa: CASSLALLHHEQFF
CDR3nt: TGTGCCAGCAGCTTGGCTCTGCTTCACCATGAGCAGTTCTTC

j_gene: TRBJ2-7
len: 13
d_gene: -
v_gene: TRBV7-8
abundance: -
CDR3aa: CASSGRSSYEQYF
CDR3nt: TGTGCCAGCAGTGGGAGGAGCTCCTACGAGCAGTACTTC

j_gene: TRBJ2-1
len: 11
d_gene: -
v_gene: TRBV20-1
abundance: -
CDR3aa: CSAPLNNEQFF
CDR3nt: TGCAGTGCTCCCTTAAACAATGAGCAGTTCTTC

j_gene: TRBJ2-3
len: 16
d_gene: TRBD1
v_gene: TRBV9
abundance: -
CDR3aa: CASSGQTGGLVDTQYF
CDR3nt: TGTGCCAGCAGCGGACAGACAGGGGGCTTGGTAGATACGCAGTATTTT

j_gene: TRBJ1-2
len: 15
d_gene: TRBD1
v_gene: TRBV7-9
abundance: few
CDR3aa: CASSRTGFGIDGYTF
CDR3nt: TGTGCCAGCAGCAGGACAGGGTTCGGGATTGATGGCTACACCTTC

j_gene: TRBJ2-7
len: 16
d_gene: -
v_gene: TRBV3-1/TRBV3-2
abundance: -
CDR3aa: CASSQESRVGSYEQYF
CDR3nt: TGTGCCAGCAGCCAAGAGTCCCGGGTTGGAAGCTACGAGCAGTACTTC

j_gene: TRBJ2-3
len: 19
d_gene: TRBD2
v_gene: TRBV15
abundance: -
CDR3aa: CATSRDVIAGGRLADTQYF
CDR3nt: TGTGCCACCAGCAGAGACGTAATAGCGGGAGGGCGGCTGGCAGATACGCAGTATTTT

j_gene: TRBJ2-7
len: 14
d_gene: -
v_gene: TRBV2
abundance: -
CDR3aa: CASRRTQSSYEQYF
CDR3nt: TGTGCCAGCAGGCGGACTCAGAGCTCCTACGAGCAGTACTTC

j_gene: TRBJ1-1
len: 13
d_gene: -
v_gene: TRBV2
abundance: -
CDR3aa: CASRARENTEAFF
CDR3nt: TGTGCCAGCAGGGCCAGGGAAAACACTGAAGCTTTCTTT

j_gene: TRBJ2-5
len: 16
d_gene: -
v_gene: TRBV18
abundance: -
CDR3aa: CASSSLRGSDRETQYF
CDR3nt: TGTGCCAGCTCGTCCCTTCGGGGCTCCGACCGAGAGACCCAGTACTTC

j_gene: TRBJ2-1
len: 18
d_gene: -
v_gene: TRBV7-9
abundance: -
CDR3aa: CASSLEWVDIVFSNEQFF
CDR3nt: TGTGCCAGCAGCTTAGAATGGGTAGATATAGTATTCAGCAATGAGCAGTTCTTC

j_gene: TRBJ2-5
len: 16
d_gene: TRBD2
v_gene: TRBV5-1
abundance: once
CDR3aa: CASSLGGSSGMETQYF
CDR3nt: TGCGCCAGCAGCTTGGGCGGGTCTAGCGGGATGGAGACCCAGTACTTC

j_gene: TRBJ1-5
len: 14
d_gene: -
v_gene: TRBV28
abundance: -
CDR3aa: CAIGLQGGNQPQHF
CDR3nt: TGTGCCATAGGATTACAGGGTGGCAATCAGCCCCAGCATTTT

j_gene: TRBJ2-4
len: 14
d_gene: TRBD1
v_gene: TRBV5-8
abundance: -
CDR3aa: CASSLGDRKNIQYF
CDR3nt: TGTGCCAGCAGCTTGGGGGACAGGAAAAACATTCAGTACTTC

j_gene: TRBJ1-5
len: 14
d_gene: TRBD1
v_gene: TRBV7-9
abundance: -
CDR3aa: CASSLVGGDQPQHF
CDR3nt: TGTGCCAGCAGCTTAGTAGGGGGCGATCAGCCCCAGCATTTT

j_gene: TRBJ1-2
len: 14
d_gene: TRBD1
v_gene: TRBV30
abundance: few
CDR3aa: CAWAPHRGQGGYTF
CDR3nt: TGTGCCTGGGCCCCACACAGGGGGCAGGGTGGCTACACCTTC

j_gene: TRBJ2-7
len: 19
d_gene: -
v_gene: TRBV21-1
abundance: -
CDR3aa: CASSKKGVGSGWILHEQYF
CDR3nt: TGTGCCAGCAGCAAAAAGGGGGTGGGGAGCGGCTGGATACTTCACGAGCAGTACTTC

j_gene: TRBJ2-3
len: 14
d_gene: -
v_gene: TRBV24-1
abundance: -
CDR3aa: CATTGALSTDTQYF
CDR3nt: TGTGCCACCACAGGGGCTTTAAGCACAGATACGCAGTATTTT

j_gene: TRBJ2-5
len: 15
d_gene: -
v_gene: TRBV11-1
abundance: -
CDR3aa: CASSLVVGAAETQYF
CDR3nt: TGTGCCAGCAGCTTAGTGGTCGGCGCAGCAGAGACCCAGTACTTC

j_gene: TRBJ2-7
len: 17
d_gene: TRBD2
v_gene: TRBV2
abundance: -
CDR3aa: CASSEEGLAGEIHEQYF
CDR3nt: TGTGCCAGCAGTGAAGAGGGACTAGCGGGAGAAATCCACGAGCAGTACTTC

j_gene: TRBJ2-7
len: 15
d_gene: TRBD2
v_gene: TRBV18
abundance: -
CDR3aa: CASSLASGGNYEQYF
CDR3nt: TGTGCCAGCTCACTGGCTAGCGGAGGGAATTACGAGCAGTACTTC

j_gene: TRBJ2-7
len: 13
d_gene: TRBD1
v_gene: TRBV9
abundance: few
CDR3aa: CASSVGTGMSLYF
CDR3nt: TGTGCCAGCAGCGTAGGGACAGGAATGTCTCTGTACTTC

j_gene: TRBJ1-1
len: 15
d_gene: -
v_gene: TRBV6-5
abundance: -
CDR3aa: CASIKNPDGGGKAFF
CDR3nt: TGTGCCAGCATTAAGAACCCGGACGGAGGTGGTAAAGCTTTCTTT

j_gene: TRBJ2-2
len: 14
d_gene: TRBD2
v_gene: TRBV2
abundance: -
CDR3aa: CASSVSGITGELFF
CDR3nt: TGTGCCAGCAGTGTGAGCGGGATCACCGGGGAGCTGTTTTTT

j_gene: TRBJ2-7
len: 15
d_gene: TRBD1
v_gene: TRBV11-3
abundance: -
CDR3aa: CASSHGRTGKREQYF
CDR3nt: TGTGCCAGCAGCCACGGCCGGACAGGGAAGAGGGAGCAGTACTTC

j_gene: TRBJ2-7
len: 15
d_gene: -
v_gene: TRBV19
abundance: once
CDR3aa: CASSISGEASYEQYF
CDR3nt: TGTGCCAGTAGTATTTCGGGAGAGGCTTCCTACGAGCAGTACTTC

j_gene: TRBJ2-3
len: 19
d_gene: -
v_gene: TRBV19
abundance: -
CDR3aa: CASSIIGKFVGGNTDTQYF
CDR3nt: TGTGCCAGTAGTATAATAGGGAAGTTTGTGGGAGGCAACACAGATACGCAGTATTTT

j_gene: TRBJ1-1
len: 14
d_gene: -
v_gene: TRBV30
abundance: -
CDR3aa: CAWSPLGDGTEAFF
CDR3nt: TGTGCCTGGAGTCCGTTGGGAGATGGCACTGAAGCTTTCTTT

j_gene: TRBJ2-3
len: 18
d_gene: TRBD2
v_gene: TRBV19
abundance: -
CDR3aa: CASSISGLAGGWTDTQYF
CDR3nt: TGTGCCAGTAGTATCTCCGGACTAGCGGGAGGGTGGACAGATACGCAGTATTTT

j_gene: TRBJ1-1
len: 15
d_gene: TRBD1
v_gene: TRBV6-5
abundance: -
CDR3aa: CASSYRGQPGAEAFF
CDR3nt: TGTGCCAGCAGTTACCGGGGACAGCCAGGCGCTGAAGCTTTCTTT

j_gene: TRBJ2-1
len: 15
d_gene: TRBD2
v_gene: TRBV10-2
abundance: -
CDR3aa: CASRDGTSGRDEQFF
CDR3nt: TGCGCCAGCAGAGATGGGACTAGCGGGAGAGATGAGCAGTTCTTC

j_gene: TRBJ2-7
len: 14
d_gene: -
v_gene: TRBV30
abundance: -
CDR3aa: CAWSVHWDPYEQYF
CDR3nt: TGTGCCTGGAGTGTACATTGGGACCCCTACGAGCAGTACTTC

j_gene: TRBJ1-1
len: 12
d_gene: -
v_gene: TRBV20-1
abundance: medium-sized
CDR3aa: CSASREATEAFF
CDR3nt: TGCAGTGCTAGTCGAGAGGCCACTGAAGCTTTCTTT

j_gene: TRBJ2-2
len: 15
d_gene: TRBD1
v_gene: TRBV7-3
abundance: -
CDR3aa: CASSSGTGDIGELFF
CDR3nt: TGTGCCAGCAGCTCCGGGACAGGGGATATCGGGGAGCTGTTTTTT

j_gene: TRBJ1-5
len: 13
d_gene: -
v_gene: TRBV29-1
abundance: -
CDR3aa: CSVDGGVNQPQHF
CDR3nt: TGCAGCGTTGACGGAGGAGTGAATCAGCCCCAGCATTTT

j_gene: TRBJ2-7
len: 16
d_gene: TRBD1
v_gene: TRBV6-1
abundance: -
CDR3aa: CASSVDTGTGSYEQYF
CDR3nt: TGTGCCAGCAGTGTGGATACCGGGACAGGCTCCTACGAGCAGTACTTC

j_gene: TRBJ1-1
len: 17
d_gene: TRBD1
v_gene: TRBV19
abundance: -
CDR3aa: CASSIGVRDSLNTEAFF
CDR3nt: TGTGCCAGTAGTATTGGGGTCCGGGACAGCCTGAACACTGAAGCTTTCTTT

j_gene: TRBJ2-2
len: 16
d_gene: -
v_gene: TRBV7-3
abundance: -
CDR3aa: CASSLSQVTNTGELFF
CDR3nt: TGTGCCAGCAGCTTATCACAGGTCACCAACACCGGGGAGCTGTTTTTT

j_gene: TRBJ2-7
len: 14
d_gene: -
v_gene: TRBV9
abundance: -
CDR3aa: CASSPGDYSYEQYF
CDR3nt: TGTGCCAGCAGCCCCGGTGACTACTCCTACGAGCAGTACTTC

j_gene: TRBJ1-1
len: 15
d_gene: -
v_gene: TRBV7-9
abundance: -
CDR3aa: CASSLYVQLNTEAFF
CDR3nt: TGTGCCAGCAGCTTATATGTCCAGTTGAACACTGAAGCTTTCTTT

j_gene: TRBJ2-5
len: 14
d_gene: TRBD1
v_gene: TRBV9
abundance: -
CDR3aa: CASSPGTGGKTQYF
CDR3nt: TGTGCCAGCAGTCCCGGGACAGGGGGCAAGACCCAGTACTTC

j_gene: TRBJ2-1
len: 15
d_gene: TRBD2
v_gene: TRBV2
abundance: -
CDR3aa: CASKREAGGGNEQFF
CDR3nt: TGTGCCAGCAAGAGGGAAGCGGGAGGCGGCAATGAGCAGTTCTTC

j_gene: TRBJ2-5
len: 13
d_gene: -
v_gene: TRBV3-1/TRBV3-2
abundance: -
CDR3aa: CASSQFGGETQYF
CDR3nt: TGTGCCAGCAGCCAATTCGGGGGCGAGACCCAGTACTTC

j_gene: TRBJ2-1
len: 13
d_gene: -
v_gene: TRBV19
abundance: -
CDR3aa: CASSRQVLDEQFF
CDR3nt: TGTGCCAGTAGTCGACAGGTCCTGGATGAGCAGTTCTTC

j_gene: TRBJ2-7
len: 15
d_gene: TRBD2
v_gene: TRBV9
abundance: -
CDR3aa: CASSVGGTSANEQYF
CDR3nt: TGTGCCAGCAGCGTAGGGGGGACTAGCGCCAACGAGCAGTACTTC

j_gene: TRBJ1-1
len: 15
d_gene: -
v_gene: TRBV9
abundance: -
CDR3aa: CASSVETGGAVKAFF
CDR3nt: TGTGCCAGCAGCGTTGAGACAGGAGGCGCAGTCAAAGCTTTCTTT

j_gene: TRBJ2-5
len: 15
d_gene: -
v_gene: TRBV19
abundance: -
CDR3aa: CASSIGLDLHETQYF
CDR3nt: TGTGCCAGTAGTATAGGTCTGGACCTCCATGAGACCCAGTACTTC

j_gene: TRBJ1-1
len: 13
d_gene: -
v_gene: TRBV12-3/TRBV12-4
abundance: few
CDR3aa: CASSLFRNTEAFF
CDR3nt: TGTGCCAGCAGTTTATTCAGGAACACTGAAGCTTTCTTT

j_gene: TRBJ1-5
len: 15
d_gene: -
v_gene: TRBV9
abundance: -
CDR3aa: CASSVGGSGNQPQHF
CDR3nt: TGTGCCAGCAGCGTAGGTGGGTCTGGCAATCAGCCCCAGCATTTT

j_gene: TRBJ2-7
len: 14
d_gene: TRBD1
v_gene: TRBV20-1
abundance: -
CDR3aa: CSASSGTGDSEQYF
CDR3nt: TGCAGTGCTAGTTCCGGGACAGGGGATAGCGAGCAGTACTTC

j_gene: TRBJ2-5
len: 13
d_gene: -
v_gene: TRBV19
abundance: -
CDR3aa: CASSGGTQETQYF
CDR3nt: TGTGCCAGTAGCGGCGGAACACAAGAGACCCAGTACTTC

j_gene: TRBJ2-3
len: 15
d_gene: TRBD2
v_gene: TRBV10-1
abundance: -
CDR3aa: CASRPGTSGTDTQYF
CDR3nt: TGCGCCAGCAGACCTGGGACTAGCGGCACAGATACGCAGTATTTT

j_gene: TRBJ2-1
len: 16
d_gene: TRBD2
v_gene: TRBV7-7
abundance: -
CDR3aa: CASSLGAGEPYNEQFF
CDR3nt: TGTGCCAGCAGCTTAGGTGCGGGAGAGCCCTACAATGAGCAGTTCTTC

j_gene: TRBJ2-5
len: 14
d_gene: TRBD1
v_gene: TRBV20-1
abundance: -
CDR3aa: CSASPGQVWETQYF
CDR3nt: TGCAGTGCTAGTCCGGGACAGGTTTGGGAGACCCAGTACTTC

j_gene: TRBJ1-5
len: 15
d_gene: TRBD1
v_gene: TRBV19
abundance: once
CDR3aa: CASTDRGRGNQPQHF
CDR3nt: TGTGCCAGTACTGACAGGGGGCGAGGGAATCAGCCCCAGCATTTT